The following is a T cell receptor (beta chain) sequence with its context. MiXCR, run by TCRdb on the 5' RACE reads, gives a single entry per CDR3 protein. This sample has over 500,000 distinct CDR3 sequences, with around 16% found just once. The sample belongs to a study of T-cell memory formation after mild COVID-19. The CDR3 covers 13 residues. V lost 8 bases and J 2 bases, leaving 13 bases between the germline ends. In germline, CDR1 is LGHDT, CDR2 YNNKEL (reference sequence). The sequence was collected from an adult woman who had mild COVID-19 (a few samples of this study predate the infection). Cell type and time point are not known. This rearrangement joins TRBV3-1 to TRBJ2-7, with D maybe TRBD1 (6 bases). Sequenced: PBMCs or a T cell subset sorted from them (not recorded which). CDR3 DNA sequence: TGTGCCAGCTCCCCAGGGGTCACCTACGAGCAGTACTTC. Residues: CASSPGVTYEQYF.